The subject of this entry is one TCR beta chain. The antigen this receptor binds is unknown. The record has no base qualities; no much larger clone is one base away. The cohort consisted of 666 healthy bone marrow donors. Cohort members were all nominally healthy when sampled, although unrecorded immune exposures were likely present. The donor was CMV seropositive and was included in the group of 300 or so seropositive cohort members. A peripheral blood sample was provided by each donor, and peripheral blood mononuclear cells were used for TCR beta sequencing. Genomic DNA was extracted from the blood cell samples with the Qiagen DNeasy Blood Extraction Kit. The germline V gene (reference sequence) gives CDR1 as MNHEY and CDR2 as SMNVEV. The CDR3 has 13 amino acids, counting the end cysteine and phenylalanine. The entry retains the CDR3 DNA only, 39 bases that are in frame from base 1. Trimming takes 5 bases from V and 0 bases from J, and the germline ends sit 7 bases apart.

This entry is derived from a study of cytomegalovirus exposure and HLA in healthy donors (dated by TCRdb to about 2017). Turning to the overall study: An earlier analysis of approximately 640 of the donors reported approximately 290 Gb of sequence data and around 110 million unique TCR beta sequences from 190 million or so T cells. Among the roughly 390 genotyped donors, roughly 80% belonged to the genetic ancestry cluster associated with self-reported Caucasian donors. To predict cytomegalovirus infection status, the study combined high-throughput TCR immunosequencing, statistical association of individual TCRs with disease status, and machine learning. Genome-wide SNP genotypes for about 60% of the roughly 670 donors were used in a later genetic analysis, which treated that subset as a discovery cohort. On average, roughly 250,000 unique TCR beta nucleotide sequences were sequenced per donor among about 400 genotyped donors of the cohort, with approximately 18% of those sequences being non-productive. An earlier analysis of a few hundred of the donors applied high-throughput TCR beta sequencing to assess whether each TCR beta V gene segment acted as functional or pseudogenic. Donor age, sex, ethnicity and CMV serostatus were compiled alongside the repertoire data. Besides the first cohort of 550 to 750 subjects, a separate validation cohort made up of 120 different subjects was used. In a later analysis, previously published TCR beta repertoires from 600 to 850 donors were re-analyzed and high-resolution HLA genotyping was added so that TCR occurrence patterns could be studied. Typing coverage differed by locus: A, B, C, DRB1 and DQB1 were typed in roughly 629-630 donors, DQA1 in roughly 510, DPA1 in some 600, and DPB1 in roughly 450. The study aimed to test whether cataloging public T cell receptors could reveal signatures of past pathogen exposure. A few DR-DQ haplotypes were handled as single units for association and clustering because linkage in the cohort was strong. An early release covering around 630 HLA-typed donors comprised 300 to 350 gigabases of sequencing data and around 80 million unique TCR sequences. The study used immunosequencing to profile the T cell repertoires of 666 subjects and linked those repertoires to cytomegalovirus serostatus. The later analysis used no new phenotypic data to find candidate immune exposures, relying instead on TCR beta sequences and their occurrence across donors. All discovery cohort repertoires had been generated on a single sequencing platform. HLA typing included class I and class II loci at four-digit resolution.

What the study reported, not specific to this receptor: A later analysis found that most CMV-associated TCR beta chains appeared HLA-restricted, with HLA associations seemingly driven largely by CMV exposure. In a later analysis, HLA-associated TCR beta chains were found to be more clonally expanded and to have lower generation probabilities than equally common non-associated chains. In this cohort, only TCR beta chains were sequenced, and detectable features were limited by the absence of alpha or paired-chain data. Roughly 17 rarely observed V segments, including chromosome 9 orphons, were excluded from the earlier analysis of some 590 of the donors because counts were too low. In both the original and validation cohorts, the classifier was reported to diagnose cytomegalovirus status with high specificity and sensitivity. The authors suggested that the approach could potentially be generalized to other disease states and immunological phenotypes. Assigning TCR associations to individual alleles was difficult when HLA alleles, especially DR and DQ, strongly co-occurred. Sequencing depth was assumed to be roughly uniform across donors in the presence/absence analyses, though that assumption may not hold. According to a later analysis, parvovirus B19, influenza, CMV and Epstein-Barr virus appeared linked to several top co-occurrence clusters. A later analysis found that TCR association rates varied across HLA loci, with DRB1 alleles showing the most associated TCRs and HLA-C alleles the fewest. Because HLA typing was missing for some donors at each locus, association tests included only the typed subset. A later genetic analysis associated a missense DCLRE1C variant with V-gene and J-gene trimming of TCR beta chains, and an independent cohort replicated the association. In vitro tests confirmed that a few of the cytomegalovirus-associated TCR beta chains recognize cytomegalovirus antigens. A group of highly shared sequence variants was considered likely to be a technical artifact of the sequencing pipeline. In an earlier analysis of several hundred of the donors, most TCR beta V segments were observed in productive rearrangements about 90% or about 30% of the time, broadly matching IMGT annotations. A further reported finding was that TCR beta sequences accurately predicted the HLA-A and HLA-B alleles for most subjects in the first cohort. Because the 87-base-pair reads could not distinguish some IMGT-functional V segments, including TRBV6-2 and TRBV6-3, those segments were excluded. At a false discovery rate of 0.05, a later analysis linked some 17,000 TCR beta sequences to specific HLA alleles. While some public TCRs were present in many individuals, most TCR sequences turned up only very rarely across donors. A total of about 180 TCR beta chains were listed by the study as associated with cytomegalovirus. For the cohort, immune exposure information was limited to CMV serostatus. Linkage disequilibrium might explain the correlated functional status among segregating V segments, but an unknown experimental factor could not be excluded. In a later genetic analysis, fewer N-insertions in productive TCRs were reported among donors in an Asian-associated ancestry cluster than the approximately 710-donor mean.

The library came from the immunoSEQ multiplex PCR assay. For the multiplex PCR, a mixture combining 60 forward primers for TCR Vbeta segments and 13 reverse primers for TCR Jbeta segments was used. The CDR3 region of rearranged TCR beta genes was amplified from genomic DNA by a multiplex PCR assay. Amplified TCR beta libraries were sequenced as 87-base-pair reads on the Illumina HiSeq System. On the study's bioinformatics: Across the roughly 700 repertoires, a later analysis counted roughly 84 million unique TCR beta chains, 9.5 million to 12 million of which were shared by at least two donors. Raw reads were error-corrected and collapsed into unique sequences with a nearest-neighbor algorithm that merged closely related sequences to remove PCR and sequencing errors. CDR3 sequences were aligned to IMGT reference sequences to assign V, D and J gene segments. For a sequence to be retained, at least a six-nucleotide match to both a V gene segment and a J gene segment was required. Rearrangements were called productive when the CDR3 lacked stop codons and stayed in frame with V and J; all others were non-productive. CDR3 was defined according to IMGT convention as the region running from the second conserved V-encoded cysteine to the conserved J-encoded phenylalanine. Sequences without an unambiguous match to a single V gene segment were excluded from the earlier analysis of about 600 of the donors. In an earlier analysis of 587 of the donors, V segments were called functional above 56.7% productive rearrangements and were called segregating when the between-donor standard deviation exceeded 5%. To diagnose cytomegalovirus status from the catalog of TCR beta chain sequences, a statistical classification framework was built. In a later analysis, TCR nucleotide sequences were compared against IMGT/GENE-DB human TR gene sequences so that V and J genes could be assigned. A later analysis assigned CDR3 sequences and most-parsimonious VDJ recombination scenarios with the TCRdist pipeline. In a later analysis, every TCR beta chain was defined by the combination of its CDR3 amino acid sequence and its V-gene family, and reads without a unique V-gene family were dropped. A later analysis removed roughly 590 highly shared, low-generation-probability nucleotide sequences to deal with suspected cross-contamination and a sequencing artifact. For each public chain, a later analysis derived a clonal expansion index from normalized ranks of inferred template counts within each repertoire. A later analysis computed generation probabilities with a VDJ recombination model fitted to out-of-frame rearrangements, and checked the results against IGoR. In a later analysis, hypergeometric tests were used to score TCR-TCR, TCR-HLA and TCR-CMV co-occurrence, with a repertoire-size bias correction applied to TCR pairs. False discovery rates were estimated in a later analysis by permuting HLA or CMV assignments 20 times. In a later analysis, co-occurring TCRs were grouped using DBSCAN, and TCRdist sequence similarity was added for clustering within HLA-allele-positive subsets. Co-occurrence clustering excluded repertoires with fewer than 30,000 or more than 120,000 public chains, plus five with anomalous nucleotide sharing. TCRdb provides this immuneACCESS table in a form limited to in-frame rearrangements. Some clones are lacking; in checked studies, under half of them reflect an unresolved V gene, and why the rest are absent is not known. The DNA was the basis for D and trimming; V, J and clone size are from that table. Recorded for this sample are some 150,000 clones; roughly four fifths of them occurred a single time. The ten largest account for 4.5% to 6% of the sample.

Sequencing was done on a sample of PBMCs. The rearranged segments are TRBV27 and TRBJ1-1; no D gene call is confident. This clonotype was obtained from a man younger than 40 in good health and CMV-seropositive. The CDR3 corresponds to CASSPQMNTEAFF. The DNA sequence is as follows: TGTGCCAGCAGTCCCCAAATGAACACTGAAGCTTTCTTT.